The table lists the clone carrying this TCR beta chain with a count of one. The data originate from a study of blood T cell repertoires in COVID-19. Looking at the study overall: COVID-19 samples from acute and convalescent phases originated in the United States, Italy and Spain. Nucleic acid was either cDNA or gDNA, and it came from T cells, B-cell-depleted T cells, or PBMCs.

In the original processing: Quantification of nucleated cells was approximated via reference gene primer amplification. Data came from immunoSEQ multiplex PCR; TCRdb stores just in-frame clones and leaves some out. V and J calls plus clone size are reproduced from that table; the DNA served to infer D and trimming. The sample carries just over 95,000 clones, about 80% recorded once. V was cut by 5 bases and J by 7 bases, with 17 bases left in between. The CDR3 runs to 14 residues. Germline CDR1 and CDR2: SEHNR and FQNEAQ (reference sequence). The clonotype comes from a man older than 75 with acute or convalescent COVID-19. This chain uses TRBV7-9 with TRBJ1-1, with unresolved D. The source material was peripheral blood. This chain's CDR3 is CASSPTQVTSEAFF. In nucleotides, the CDR3 is TGTGCCAGCAGCCCTACCCAGGTAACCAGTGAAGCTTTCTTT.